This T cell receptor beta chain is drawn from a study of vaccination and CD4 T cells after COVID-19. Study conclusions and caveats: Among those convalescent, a median approximately 83% of reactive clones emerged solely post-vaccination.

Treatment here: approximately 9-day PBMC culture with coronavirus spike peptide pools or control peptides (ViraFEST assay). The Oncomine TCR Beta short-read assay was applied to DNA of cultured CD4+ T cells. TCRdb independently ran MiXCR on the PCR reads; one entry per CDR3 protein. Counted here are more than 4,000 distinct CDR3 sequences, less than 25% occurring once; the ten biggest clones make up about 24%. By sample share, this clonotype is medium-sized. Its antigen is undetermined. CDR3 size: 15 residues. Germline V gene data show CDR1 as DFQATT and CDR2 as SNEGSKA (reference sequence). Trimming pared 0 bases from V and 8 bases from J, leaving 14 bases between.

The TCR comes from a human donor who had recovered from COVID-19. The V call is TRBV20-1, the J call TRBJ1-6; TRBD1 is a possible D gene (6 bases). What was sequenced was CD4+ T cells from blood, cultured in vitro. The CDR3 protein is CSARDSGAGDSPLHF. The CDR3 DNA sequence: TGCAGTGCTAGAGATTCGGGGGCAGGGGATTCACCCCTCCACTTT.